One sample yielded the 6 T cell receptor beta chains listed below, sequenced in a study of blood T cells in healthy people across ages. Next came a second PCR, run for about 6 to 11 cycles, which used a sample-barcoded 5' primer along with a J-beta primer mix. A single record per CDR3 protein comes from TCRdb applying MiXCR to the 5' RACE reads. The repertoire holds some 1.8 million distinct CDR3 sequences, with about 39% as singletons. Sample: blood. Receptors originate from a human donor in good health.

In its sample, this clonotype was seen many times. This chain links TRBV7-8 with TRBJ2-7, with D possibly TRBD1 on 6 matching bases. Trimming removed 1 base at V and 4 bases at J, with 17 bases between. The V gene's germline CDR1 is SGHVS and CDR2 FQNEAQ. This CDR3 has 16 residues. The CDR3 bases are TGTGCCAGCAGCTTAGTCGCAGGGGCTACCCATTACGAGCAGTACTTC. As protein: CASSLVAGATHYEQYF.

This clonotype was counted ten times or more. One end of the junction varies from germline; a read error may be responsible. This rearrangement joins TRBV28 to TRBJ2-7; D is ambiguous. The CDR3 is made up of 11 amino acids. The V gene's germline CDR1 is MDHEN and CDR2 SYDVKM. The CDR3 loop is CATSTGYEQYF. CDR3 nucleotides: TGTGCCACCAGTACGGGTTACGAGCAGTACTTC.

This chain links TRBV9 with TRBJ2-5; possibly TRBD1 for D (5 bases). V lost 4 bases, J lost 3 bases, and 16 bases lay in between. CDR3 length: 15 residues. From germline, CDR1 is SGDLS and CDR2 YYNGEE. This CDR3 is CASSPTGRREETQYF. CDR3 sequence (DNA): TGTGCCAGCAGCCCAACAGGCCGCCGGGAAGAGACCCAGTACTTC.

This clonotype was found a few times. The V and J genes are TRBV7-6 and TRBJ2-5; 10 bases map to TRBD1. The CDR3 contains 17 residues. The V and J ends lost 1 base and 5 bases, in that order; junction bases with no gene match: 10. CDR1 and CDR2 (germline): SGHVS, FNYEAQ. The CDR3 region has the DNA TGTGCCAGCAGCTTAGGGACCGGGACAGGGGTCCTCGAGACCCAGTACTTC. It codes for CASSLGTGTGVLETQYF.

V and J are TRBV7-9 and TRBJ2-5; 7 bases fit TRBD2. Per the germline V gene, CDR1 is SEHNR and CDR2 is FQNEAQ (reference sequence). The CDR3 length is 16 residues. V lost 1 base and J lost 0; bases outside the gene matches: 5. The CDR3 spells CASSLGVAGDQETQYF. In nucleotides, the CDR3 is TGTGCCAGCAGCTTAGGAGTAGCGGGTGACCAAGAGACCCAGTACTTC.

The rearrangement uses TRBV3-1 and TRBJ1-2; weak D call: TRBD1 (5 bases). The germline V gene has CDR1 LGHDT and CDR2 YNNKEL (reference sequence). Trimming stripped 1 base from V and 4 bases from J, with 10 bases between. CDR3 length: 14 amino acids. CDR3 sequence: CASSQGGTGYGYTF. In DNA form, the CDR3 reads TGTGCCAGCAGCCAAGGCGGGACGGGCTATGGCTACACCTTC. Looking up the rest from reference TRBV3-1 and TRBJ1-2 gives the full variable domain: DTAVSQTPKYLVTQMGNDKSIKCEQNLGHDTMYWYKQDSKKFLKIMFSYNNKELIINETVPNRFSPKSPDKAHLNLHINSLELGDSAVYFCASSQGGTGYGYTFGSGTRLTVV.